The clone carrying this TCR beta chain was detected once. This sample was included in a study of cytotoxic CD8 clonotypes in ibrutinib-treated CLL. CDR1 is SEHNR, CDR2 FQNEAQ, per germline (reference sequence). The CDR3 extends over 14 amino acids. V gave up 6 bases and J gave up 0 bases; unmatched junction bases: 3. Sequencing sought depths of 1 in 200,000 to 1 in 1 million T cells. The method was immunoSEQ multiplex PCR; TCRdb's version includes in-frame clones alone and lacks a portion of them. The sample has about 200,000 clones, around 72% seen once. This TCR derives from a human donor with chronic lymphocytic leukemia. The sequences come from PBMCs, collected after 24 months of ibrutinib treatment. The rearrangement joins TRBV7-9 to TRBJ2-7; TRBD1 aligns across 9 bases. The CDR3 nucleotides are TGTGCCAGCAGAGGACAGGGGAGCTCCTACGAGCAGTACTTC. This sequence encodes CASRGQGSSYEQYF.